Reported below is one T cell receptor (beta chain). Relative to the germline gene, one junction end is altered; a read error may explain this. These data are taken from a study of tumor-infiltrating lymphocytes in primary liver carcinoma. Study in general: Men as well as women, aged 30 to 69 years, made up the patients.

The researchers produced TCR beta cDNA from around 500 ng total RNA with a constant-region primer. Investigators got TCR beta libraries out of three nested multiplex PCR rounds, done with slightly modified ARM-PCR. For roughly 10 cycles apiece, the opening two PCR rounds ran with TRBV1-TRBV30 forward primers and a C-beta reverse primer. TCRdb re-analysed the multiplex PCR reads in MiXCR, keeping a single row per CDR3 protein. The sample yields tens of thousands of distinct CDR3 sequences, around 72% seen once. The germline gives CDR1 MDHEN, CDR2 SYDVKM. There are 13 residues in the CDR3. Total RNA and DNA came together from approximately 20-30 mg of bulk tissue without cell sorting. Resecting the tumor surgically was how the patients' primary liver carcinoma was treated.

The chain combines TRBV28 with TRBJ1-2; 7 nucleotides line up with TRBD1. The sequencing sample was made of liver tumor tissue from sampling region 2. Subset described: tumor region T2, inferior pole. This clonotype originated in a man aged 35 to 55 with primary liver carcinoma and hepatitis B virus infection. The CDR3 protein is CASSLEGAYDYTF. As DNA, the CDR3 is TGTGCAAGTAGTTTGGAGGGGGCTTATGACTACACCTTC.